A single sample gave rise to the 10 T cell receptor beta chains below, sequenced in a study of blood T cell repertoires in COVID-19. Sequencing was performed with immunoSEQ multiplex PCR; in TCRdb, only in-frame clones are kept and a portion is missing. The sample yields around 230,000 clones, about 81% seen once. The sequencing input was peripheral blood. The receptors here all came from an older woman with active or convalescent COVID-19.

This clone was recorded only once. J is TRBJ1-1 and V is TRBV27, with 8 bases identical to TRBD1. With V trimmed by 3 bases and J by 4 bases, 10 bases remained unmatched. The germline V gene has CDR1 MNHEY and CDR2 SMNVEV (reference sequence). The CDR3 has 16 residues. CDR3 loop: CASSFAPTGVGTEAFF. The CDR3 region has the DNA TGTGCCAGCAGTTTTGCCCCGACAGGGGTGGGCACTGAAGCTTTCTTT.

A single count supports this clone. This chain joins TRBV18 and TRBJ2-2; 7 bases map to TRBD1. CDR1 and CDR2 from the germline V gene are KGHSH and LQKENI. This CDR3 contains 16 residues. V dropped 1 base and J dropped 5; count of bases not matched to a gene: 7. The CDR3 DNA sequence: TGTGCCAGCTCACCACTGGGACAGCAAAAGACCGGGGAGCTGTTTTTT. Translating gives CASSPLGQQKTGELFF.

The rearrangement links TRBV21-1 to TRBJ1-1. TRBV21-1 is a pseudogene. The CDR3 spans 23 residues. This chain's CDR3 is CASSRRLGPYEFRSLGSNTEAFF. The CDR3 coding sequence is TGTGCCAGCAGCAGACGACTCGGCCCGTACGAGTTTAGATCTCTCGGTTCCAACACTGAAGCTTTCTTT.

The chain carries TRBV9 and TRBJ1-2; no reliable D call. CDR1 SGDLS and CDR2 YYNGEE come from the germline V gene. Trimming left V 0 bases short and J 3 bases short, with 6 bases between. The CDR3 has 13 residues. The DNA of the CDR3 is TGTGCCAGCAGCGTAGGCCCAGACTATGGCTACACCTTC. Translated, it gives CASSVGPDYGYTF.

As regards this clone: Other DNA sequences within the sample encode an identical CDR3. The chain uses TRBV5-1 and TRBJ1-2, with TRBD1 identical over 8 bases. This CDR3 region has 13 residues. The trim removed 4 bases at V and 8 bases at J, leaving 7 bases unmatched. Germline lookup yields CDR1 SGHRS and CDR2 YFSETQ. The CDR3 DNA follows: TGCGCCAGCAGCCCGGGACAGGTTGAGGGCTACACCTTC. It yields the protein CASSPGQVEGYTF.

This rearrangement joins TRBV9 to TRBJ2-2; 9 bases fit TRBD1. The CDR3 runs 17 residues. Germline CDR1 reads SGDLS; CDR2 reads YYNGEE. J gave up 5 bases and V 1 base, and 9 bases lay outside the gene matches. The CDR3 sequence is CASSVRPGTGKTGELFF. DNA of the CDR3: TGTGCCAGCAGCGTAAGACCCGGGACAGGGAAGACCGGGGAGCTGTTTTTT.

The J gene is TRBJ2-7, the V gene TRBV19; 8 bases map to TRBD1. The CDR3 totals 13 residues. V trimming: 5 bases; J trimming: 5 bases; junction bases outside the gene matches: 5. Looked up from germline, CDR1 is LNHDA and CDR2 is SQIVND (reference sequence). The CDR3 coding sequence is TGTGCCAGTAGTTGGACAGGGTCCCACGAGCAGTACTTC. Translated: CASSWTGSHEQYF.

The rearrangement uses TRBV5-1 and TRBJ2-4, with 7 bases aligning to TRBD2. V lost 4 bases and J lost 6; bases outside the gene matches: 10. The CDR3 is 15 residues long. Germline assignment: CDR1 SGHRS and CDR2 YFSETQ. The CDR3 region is CASSAGLTGGNIQYF. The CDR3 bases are TGCGCCAGCAGCGCGGGACTCACGGGAGGAAACATTCAGTACTTC.

The CDR3 loop reads CASTSRSYQPQHF. The CDR3 nucleotides are TGTGCCAGTACCTCGAGGTCCTATCAGCCCCAGCATTTT. This chain links TRBV19 with TRBJ1-5; D not certain. V dropped 7 bases and J dropped 5 bases, with 12 bases sitting between them. This CDR3 contains 13 residues. The germline CDR1 and CDR2 sequences are LNHDA and SQIVND (reference sequence). Variable domain in full (rest from reference TRBV19 and TRBJ1-5): DGGITQSPKYLFRKEGQNVTLSCEQNLNHDAMYWYRQDPGQGLRLIYYSQIVNDFQKGDIAEGYSVSREKKESFPLTVTSAQKNPTAFYLCASTSRSYQPQHFGDGTRLSIL.

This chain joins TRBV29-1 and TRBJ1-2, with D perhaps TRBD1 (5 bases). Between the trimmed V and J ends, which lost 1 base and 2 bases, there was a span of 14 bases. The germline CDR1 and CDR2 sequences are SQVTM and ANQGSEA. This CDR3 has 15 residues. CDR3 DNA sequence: TGCAGCGTTGAAGGAGCGGGGGATCCCAACTATGGCTACACCTTC. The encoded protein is CSVEGAGDPNYGYTF.